Each of the 12 T cell receptor beta chains below was sequenced from the same sample in a study of T cell responses to AZD1222 COVID-19 vaccine (dated by TCRdb to about 2021). Library preparation employed the immunoSEQ multiplex PCR assay. TCRdb took this table from immuneACCESS and kept in-frame rearrangements with V and J called. Such tables lack part of the clones; where checked against another copy, unresolved V genes explain under half of the gap, and the rest is unexplained. For this sample the table gives some 150,000 clones, of which 85% to 90% were detected only once. The ten largest clones represent about 4.1% of the sample. In light of the paper, this sample's time point label describes: about 28 days (+/-7) after the second vaccine dose. This specimen's treatment or condition label, per the study, means: meningococcal conjugate vaccine given as trial control. Sample: peripheral blood, taken 28 days after the second dose of the MenACWY control vaccine. The receptor source for this set is an adult who received the MenACWY meningococcal vaccine as a control.

The rearrangement uses TRBV5-1 and TRBJ2-7; TRBD1 aligns across 9 bases. Germline V lookup: CDR1 SGHRS, CDR2 YFSETQ. The CDR3 loop spans 16 amino acids. V was clipped by 2 bases and J by 1 base; unmatched bases: 7. The CDR3 loop is CASSFETGTGSYEQYF. The CDR3 region has the DNA TGCGCCAGCAGCTTTGAAACCGGGACAGGGTCCTACGAGCAGTACTTC.

The V call is TRBV4-3, the J call TRBJ2-3, with 14 bases aligning to TRBD2. The CDR3 spans 15 residues. The V gene's germline CDR1 is LGHNA and CDR2 YSLEER. V gave up 8 bases and J gave up 2 bases; unmatched junction bases: 3. CDR3 sequence (DNA): TGCGCCAGCGGGGGACTAGCGGGAGCCACAGATACGCAGTATTTT. Encoded protein: CASGGLAGATDTQYF.

The chain joins TRBV5-8 to TRBJ2-7, with 12 bases that match TRBD2. CDR3 length: 14 residues. Trimming removed 4 bases from V and 11 bases from J; junction bases left unmatched: 10. Germline CDR1 and CDR2: SGHTS and YDEGEE. For the CDR3, the DNA is TGTGCCAGCAGCGCTACTAGCGGGAGGTCCCCGGAGTACTTC. Protein: CASSATSGRSPEYF.

This sequence joins TRBV27 and TRBJ2-7; 7 nucleotides align to TRBD2. The CDR3 loop spans 17 amino acids. V lost 8 bases and J lost 3; bases outside the gene matches: 19. Germline assignment: CDR1 MNHEY and CDR2 SMNVEV (reference sequence). CDR3 in amino acids: CASRNRGGGRSVYEQYF. The DNA for the CDR3 is TGTGCCAGCCGGAATCGGGGCGGGGGACGGTCGGTCTACGAGCAGTACTTC.

This chain links TRBV7-2 with TRBJ2-5; possibly TRBD1 or TRBD2 for D (5 bases each). This CDR3 contains 15 residues. Looked up from germline, CDR1 is SGHTA and CDR2 is FQGNSA. V shed 5 bases and J shed 5 bases, with 18 bases lying between them. CDR3 sequence reads: CASSITSVGVETQYF. CDR3 sequence (DNA): TGTGCCAGCAGCATAACTAGTGTAGGGGTGGAGACCCAGTACTTC. The full variable domain, completed using reference TRBV7-2 and TRBJ2-5, is GAGVSQSPSNKVTEKGKDVELRCDPISGHTALYWYRQSLGQGLEFLIYFQGNSAPDKSGLPSDRFSAERTGGSVSTLTIQRTQQEDSAVYLCASSITSVGVETQYFGPGTRLLVL.

This clone was counted once. The genes are TRBV7-2 and TRBJ2-5, with 10 nucleotides matching TRBD2. The length of the CDR3 is 14 residues. Germline V gene lookup returns CDR1 SGHTA and CDR2 FQGNSA. J was trimmed by 5 bases and V by 5 bases; bases with no gene match: 5. The DNA for the CDR3 is TGTGCCAGCAGCCAAGCGGGAGGGACGGAGACCCAGTACTTC. Its translation: CASSQAGGTETQYF.

This sequence joins TRBV11-2 and TRBJ1-1, with D hard to call. This CDR3 region has 14 residues. Germline CDR1 reads SGHAT; CDR2 reads FQNNGV. V lost 4 bases and J lost 0, with 9 bases in between. CDR3 bases: TGTGCCAGCAGCTCGTTCGGGATGAACACTGAAGCTTTCTTT. Its translation is CASSSFGMNTEAFF.

The rearrangement links TRBV10-3 to TRBJ2-2; unclear D gene. Germline CDR1 reads ENHRY; CDR2 reads SYGVKD. The CDR3 length is 16 residues. V lost 3 bases, J lost 2 bases, and 13 bases lay in between. The CDR3 sequence is CAISESHGQNTGELFF. The CDR3 DNA reads TGTGCCATCAGTGAATCCCACGGGCAAAACACCGGGGAGCTGTTTTTT.

This chain uses TRBV7-7 with TRBJ2-5; no clear D. The CDR3 consists of 13 residues. V lost 1 base and J 4 bases, leaving 7 bases between the germline ends. In germline, CDR1 is SSHAT, CDR2 FNYEAQ (reference sequence). Here the CDR3 reads CASSLGVLETQYF. CDR3 nucleotides: TGTGCCAGCAGCTTAGGGGTGCTAGAGACCCAGTACTTC.

V and J are TRBV28 and TRBJ1-4, with D unclear. Germline CDR1 is MDHEN and CDR2 is SYDVKM. The CDR3 loop spans 11 amino acids. Trimming stripped 3 bases from V and 7 bases from J, with 3 bases between. The CDR3 reads CASSFGEKLFF. DNA for the CDR3: TGTGCCAGCAGTTTCGGTGAAAAACTGTTTTTT.

This chain connects TRBV6-6 to TRBJ1-2; perhaps TRBD1 as D (5 bases). Trimming shortened V by 8 bases and J by 14 bases, and 15 bases separated the two germline ends. The germline CDR1 and CDR2 sequences are MNHNY and SVGAGI (reference sequence). The CDR3 is made up of 10 amino acids. CDR3 amino acids: CASFGTGETF. The CDR3 bases are TGTGCCAGCTTTGGAACAGGCGAAACCTTC.

This sequence joins TRBV7-2 and TRBJ1-1; no definite D call. Trimming removed 5 bases from V and 3 bases from J, with 16 bases in between. The V gene's germline CDR1 is SGHTA and CDR2 FQGNSA. The length of the CDR3 is 15 residues. The CDR3 nucleotides read TGTGCCAGCAGCCTAAAGCGGAGTCTGTACACTGAAGCTTTCTTT. As protein: CASSLKRSLYTEAFF.